This is a list of T cell receptor beta chains from one sample in a study of regulatory T cells in long-lasting Graves disease. MiXCR was run by TCRdb on the multiplex PCR reads, yielding one entry per CDR3 protein. The sample lists around 480,000 distinct CDR3 sequences; about 16% were seen once. This sample also appeared in a second study, on T cells in Graves' hyperthyroidism and ophthalmopathy.

This specimen consisted of peripheral blood mononuclear cells (PBMCs), obtained at new diagnosis, from a patient treated with antithyroid drugs. These receptors all stem from a man in his forties with Graves disease. CDR3s include the opening cysteine and the closing phenylalanine or tryptophan. D genes are given only for firm matches. Expanded clones get a size class; other rows say once, few or many, or leave the size out.

CDR3 DNA	CDR3 protein	V gene	J gene	clone size	D gene
TGTGCCAGCATTTCAGGGCCCGAGTTGGGCTACACCTTC	CASISGPELGYTF	TRBV28	TRBJ1-2	many	.
TGTGCCAGCAGCCAAGTCAATATAGGGGAGACCCAGTACTTC	CASSQVNIGETQYF	TRBV3-1	TRBJ2-5	.	.
TGTGCCAGCAGCTCTAGCGGAAGGAGGGTGTACTTC	CASSSSGRRVYF	TRBV11-2	TRBJ2-4	many	TRBD2
TGTGCCTGGAGTTCCGGGATTTTCAATTCACCCCTCCACTTT	CAWSSGIFNSPLHF	TRBV30	TRBJ1-6	many	.
TGTGCCAGCAGTGCGGGGACAGGGGTCAATGAGCAGTACTTC	CASSAGTGVNEQYF	TRBV6-1	TRBJ2-7	.	TRBD1
TGTGCCAGCAGTCCCATTAGCGGGAGGAAGTTCTACGAGCAGTACTTC	CASSPISGRKFYEQYF	TRBV6-1	TRBJ2-7	.	TRBD2
TGTGCCAGCACCTTGGGGGGCGGTTACTATGGCTACACCTTC	CASTLGGGYYGYTF	TRBV12-3/TRBV12-4	TRBJ1-2	many	.
TGTGCCAGCAGTGAAGCGCTAGGCTGGAACACTGAAGCTTTCTTT	CASSEALGWNTEAFF	TRBV6-1	TRBJ1-1	few	.
TGTGCCACCAGTATCGTGCGGGTGGTGATTATAGAGACCCAGTACTTC	CATSIVRVVIIETQYF	TRBV24-1	TRBJ2-5	many	.
TGTGCCAGCAGCTCCGACAGGGAAGAGCAGTTCTTC	CASSSDREEQFF	TRBV13	TRBJ2-1	few	TRBD1
TGTGCCAGCACTGGTACGGTAGCCAAAAACATTCAGTACTTC	CASTGTVAKNIQYF	TRBV6-1	TRBJ2-4	few	.
TGTGCCAGCAAAATCGCGGGACTAGCACAAGAGACCCAGTACTTC	CASKIAGLAQETQYF	TRBV27	TRBJ2-5	.	TRBD2
TGCGCCAGCAGCTTAGCCGCTAGCGGGGCTGAGCAGTTCTTC	CASSLAASGAEQFF	TRBV5-1	TRBJ2-1	many	TRBD2
TGCGCCAGCAGCTTAGCAGGGAGTAACAATGAGCAGTTCTTC	CASSLAGSNNEQFF	TRBV5-1	TRBJ2-1	many	.
TGTGCCAGCAGGCCCTCGGGCAGCTACGAGCAGTACTTC	CASRPSGSYEQYF	TRBV6-1	TRBJ2-7	many	.
TGCAGTGCTAGAGGGACAGCAAACATTCAGTACTTC	CSARGTANIQYF	TRBV20-1	TRBJ2-4	once	.
TGTGCCAGCAGTTCCAGGGTGGGTCAGCCCCAGCATTTT	CASSSRVGQPQHF	TRBV6-2/TRBV6-3	TRBJ1-5	few	.
TGCAGTGCTAACGAGCGGGAGAAGGTTCTTAATGAGCAGTTCTTC	CSANEREKVLNEQFF	TRBV20-1	TRBJ2-1	many	TRBD2
TGTGCCAGCAGCTCGGGACAGGCATCCTACAATGAGCAGTTCTTC	CASSSGQASYNEQFF	TRBV11-1	TRBJ2-1	few	TRBD1
TGTGCCAGCAGCTACCTCGGGGAGGAAGCTTTCTTT	CASSYLGEEAFF	TRBV3-1	TRBJ1-1	few	.
TGCAGTGCTAGACAGGGGACCTCTGGAAACACCATATATTTT	CSARQGTSGNTIYF	TRBV20-1	TRBJ1-3	.	.
TGTGCCAGCAGCTTGCCTCTAGCGGGAGTAGGAGAGACCCAGTACTTC	CASSLPLAGVGETQYF	TRBV5-4	TRBJ2-5	many	TRBD2
TGTGCCAGCAGCGGACCGGGACAGGGCTACGAGCAGTACTTC	CASSGPGQGYEQYF	TRBV7-6	TRBJ2-7	many	TRBD1
TGCAGTGCTAGAGCCGCACCGGGACTAGTCTCCTACGAGCAGTACTTC	CSARAAPGLVSYEQYF	TRBV20-1	TRBJ2-7	many	TRBD2
TGCAGTGCAAGCCAGGGGGATTGGGCTTTCTTT	CSASQGDWAFF	TRBV20-1	TRBJ1-1	many	TRBD1
TGCAGTTCTATGCTAGCGGGTTCCTACGAGCAGTACTTC	CSSMLAGSYEQYF	TRBV20-1	TRBJ2-7	many	TRBD2
TGTGCCTGGGGGACTAGCGGGAGGGAGACCCAGTACTTC	CAWGTSGRETQYF	TRBV30	TRBJ2-5	many	TRBD2
TGCAGCGTTGAAGGTCTCCTCAATGAGCAGTTCTTC	CSVEGLLNEQFF	TRBV29-1	TRBJ2-1	many	.
TGTGCCAGCAGTTTAGGGGGGAGTCGGGATTCACCCCTCCACTTT	CASSLGGSRDSPLHF	TRBV12-3/TRBV12-4	TRBJ1-6	many	.
TGTGCCAGCAGTAGGGGACTAGCGGGAGAGGTATCAGATACGCAGTATTTT	CASSRGLAGEVSDTQYF	TRBV12-3/TRBV12-4	TRBJ2-3	many	TRBD2
TGCGCCAGCAGCTTCGTAGCGGGATCCAGGTACAATGAGCAGTTCTTC	CASSFVAGSRYNEQFF	TRBV4-1	TRBJ2-1	.	TRBD2
TGTGCCACCAGTGATTTGGGAGCGCCCCACGAGCAGTACTTC	CATSDLGAPHEQYF	TRBV24-1	TRBJ2-7	many	.
TGCGCCAGCAGCTTGAACAGGGGGGACTACGAGCGGTACTTC	CASSLNRGDYERYF	TRBV5-1	TRBJ2-7	many	.
TGCAGTGCTAGGGACAGATCAACTAATGAAAAACTGTTTTTT	CSARDRSTNEKLFF	TRBV20-1	TRBJ1-4	few	.
TGTGCCAGCAGCGCACCGAGACAGGGTGAGGGCTACACCTTC	CASSAPRQGEGYTF	TRBV9	TRBJ1-2	.	TRBD1
TGTGCCAGCAGTAAAAGAGGGGCAAATGAAAAGCTGTTTTTT	CASSKRGANEKLFF	TRBV2	TRBJ1-4	many	.
TGTGCCAGCAGTATTCTAGCGGGAGCGATCGAGCAGTACTTC	CASSILAGAIEQYF	TRBV27	TRBJ2-7	many	TRBD2
TGTGCCAGCAGTTACAGCAGGGCTTCATCGGGCGAGCAGTACTTC	CASSYSRASSGEQYF	TRBV6-5	TRBJ2-7	few	.
TGTGCCAGCAGTGAACCGACAGGGCCCACAGATACGCAGTATTTT	CASSEPTGPTDTQYF	TRBV6-2/TRBV6-3	TRBJ2-3	many	TRBD1
TGTGCCAGCAGTTTCGGGGGGGCCGGCACTGAAGCTTTCTTT	CASSFGGAGTEAFF	TRBV12-3/TRBV12-4	TRBJ1-1	many	.
TGTGCCAGCAGTCCCCGGGACAGGCCGCTCTATGGCTACACCTTC	CASSPRDRPLYGYTF	TRBV12-3/TRBV12-4	TRBJ1-2	.	TRBD1
TGTGCCATAGCTGGACTGGGCACCGGGGAGCTGTTTTTT	CAIAGLGTGELFF	TRBV6-1	TRBJ2-2	many	.
TGCAGTGCTAGAGCCAATACGTCTGAGGCCAGTGAAGCTTTCTTT	CSARANTSEASEAFF	TRBV20-1	TRBJ1-1	many	.
TGTGCCAGCAGCTACAGGGGCCTCATCGGTTTC	CASSYRGLIGF	TRBV28	TRBJ2-7	few	TRBD1
TGTGCCAGCAGCCCTTCTTTTGCCGACTACAATGAGCAGTTCTTC	CASSPSFADYNEQFF	TRBV7-2	TRBJ2-1	.	.
TGTGCCAGCAGTGATGGCGGGAGATCCTACGAGCAGTACTTC	CASSDGGRSYEQYF	TRBV6-1	TRBJ2-7	.	TRBD2
TGTGCCACCAGCACGGGGGGGACTAGCGGGAGCACAGATACGCAGTATTTT	CATSTGGTSGSTDTQYF	TRBV15	TRBJ2-3	.	TRBD2
TGCGCCAGCAGCTTCCTACAGGGGAGGTCTTACGAGCAGTACTTC	CASSFLQGRSYEQYF	TRBV5-1	TRBJ2-7	many	.
TGCAGCGTTGTAGAGGGGGTTAGTACGCAGTATTTT	CSVVEGVSTQYF	TRBV29-1	TRBJ2-3	.	.
TGTGCCAGCAGTGAACAGTTATATAGCAATCAGCCCCAGCATTTT	CASSEQLYSNQPQHF	TRBV2	TRBJ1-5	many	.
TGTGCCAGCAGCCCTACTCTTGGCGCCGGGGAGCTGGTTTTT	CASSPTLGAGELVF	TRBV11-2	TRBJ2-2	.	.
TGCAGCGTTGAATTTCCTAGCGGGAGGGGTGAGCAGTTCTTC	CSVEFPSGRGEQFF	TRBV29-1	TRBJ2-1	many	TRBD2
TGTGCCAGCAGCAAACAGGGGGCTAGACAGCCCCAGCATTTT	CASSKQGARQPQHF	TRBV12-3/TRBV12-4	TRBJ1-5	.	TRBD1
TGTGCCAGCAGTTACTCGACTGGGCAGAATCCCACAGATACGCAGTATTTT	CASSYSTGQNPTDTQYF	TRBV6-5	TRBJ2-3	.	.
TGTGCCAGCAGCGTAGGGACAGGCGCGACCTACGAGCAGTACTTC	CASSVGTGATYEQYF	TRBV9	TRBJ2-7	many	TRBD1
TGTGCCAGCAGCTTAGGGGCAGGGGGCCATGGCTACACCTTC	CASSLGAGGHGYTF	TRBV7-6	TRBJ1-2	.	TRBD1
TGTGCCAGCAGTGAAGGCCCTGGCTCGTCCCAGTACTTC	CASSEGPGSSQYF	TRBV2	TRBJ2-5	few	.
TGCGCCAGCAGGGAGACTAGCGGGAGAGGTGAGCAGTTCTTC	CASRETSGRGEQFF	TRBV5-1	TRBJ2-1	.	TRBD2
TGCGCCAGCAGCCAGGATAGTCACAGGTCTGGTCCTGAAGCTTTCTTT	CASSQDSHRSGPEAFF	TRBV4-1	TRBJ1-1	.	.
TGTGCCTGGAAGCTAAAGGGGACTAGCATATCTGAGCAGTTCTTC	CAWKLKGTSISEQFF	TRBV30	TRBJ2-1	many	TRBD2